These T cell receptor beta chains were read from a single sample in a study of human T cells and chemical hapten exposure. TCRdb passed the RACE reads through MiXCR, listing each CDR3 protein once. The sample records about 250,000 distinct CDR3 sequences, almost 8% being singletons. Sequenced here: whole blood, sampled in connection with sensitization to the hapten diphenylcyclopropenone (DPC). The receptors come from a man between 18 and 35 years old with alopecia areata. Some clones in this sample may be carry-over from other donors' samples. Both conserved end residues are part of each CDR3. The order of the fields is J gene, V gene, D gene, clone size, CDR3 protein, CDR3 DNA. The D gene is left open where the match is weak. The size field is filled for only some rows; it gives once, few, many or a size class.

TRBJ1-3 TRBV6-2/TRBV6-3 - few CASSPGVPGNTIYF TGTGCCAGCAGCCCGGGAGTACCTGGAAACACCATATATTTT
TRBJ1-5 TRBV24-1 - many CATSAGNNQPQHF TGTGCCACCAGTGCGGGGAACAATCAGCCCCAGCATTTT
TRBJ1-1 TRBV14 - many CASSQQWNTEAFF TGTGCCAGCAGCCAGCAGTGGAACACTGAAGCTTTCTTT
TRBJ1-1 TRBV29-1 - few CSVDTKILTNTEAFF TGCAGCGTTGACACTAAGATTCTTACTAACACTGAAGCTTTCTTT
TRBJ2-1 TRBV7-9 TRBD1 few CAEPRGPYNEQFF TGTGCCGAGCCCAGGGGGCCCTACAATGAGCAGTTCTTC
TRBJ2-3 TRBV27 TRBD1 many CASSSRDRGTDTQYF TGTGCCAGCAGTTCCCGGGACAGGGGCACAGATACGCAGTATTTT
TRBJ1-5 TRBV25-1 - - CASSVESNQPQHF TGTGCCAGCAGTGTTGAGAGCAATCAGCCCCAGCATTTT
TRBJ2-3 TRBV9 - few CASSVGKDTQYF TGTGCCAGCAGCGTAGGGAAAGATACGCAGTATTTT
TRBJ1-1 TRBV29-1 TRBD1 few CSVDSRTGYRDTEAFF TGCAGCGTTGACTCCCGGACAGGGTATCGGGACACTGAAGCTTTCTTT
TRBJ2-1 TRBV20-1 - - CSARDPSYNEQFF TGCAGTGCTAGAGACCCTAGCTACAATGAGCAGTTCTTC
TRBJ2-3 TRBV5-1 TRBD1 - CASSLGTGGLGDTQYF TGCGCCAGCAGCTTGGGGACAGGGGGACTGGGAGATACGCAGTATTTT
TRBJ1-6 TRBV3-1 - many CASSQALFITGNSPLHF TGTGCCAGCAGCCAGGCCCTCTTCATCACTGGGAATTCACCCCTCCACTTT
TRBJ2-4 TRBV2 - few CASSETERSKNIQYF TGTGCCAGCAGTGAAACCGAACGCTCCAAAAACATTCAGTACTTC
TRBJ2-1 TRBV7-2 TRBD2 few CASSPAGTSGGGNEQFF TGTGCCAGCAGTCCGGCCGGGACTAGCGGGGGAGGAAATGAGCAGTTCTTC
TRBJ2-1 TRBV9 TRBD1 few CASSVAIQGAYNEQFF TGTGCCAGCAGCGTAGCTATACAGGGGGCCTACAATGAGCAGTTCTTC
TRBJ1-2 TRBV15 TRBD1 few CATSVQGLVRGYTF TGTGCCACCAGCGTACAGGGGCTAGTGCGTGGCTACACCTTC
TRBJ1-5 TRBV5-6 - many CASSLALGNQPQHF TGTGCCAGCAGCTTGGCCCTTGGCAATCAGCCCCAGCATTTT
TRBJ1-5 TRBV6-2/TRBV6-3 - - CASSPHRDIGFLGNQPQHF TGTGCCAGCAGTCCACACCGGGACATTGGTTTTCTTGGCAATCAGCCCCAGCATTTT
TRBJ1-1 TRBV12-3/TRBV12-4 TRBD1 few CASSSAGGAEAFF TGTGCCAGCAGTTCTGCAGGGGGTGCTGAAGCTTTCTTT
TRBJ2-7 TRBV25-1 - many CASANLYEQYF TGTGCCAGCGCGAATTTATACGAGCAGTACTTC
TRBJ1-1 TRBV3-1 - few CASKIGGTRGTEAFF TGTGCCAGCAAAATTGGGGGGACCAGGGGCACTGAAGCTTTCTTT
TRBJ2-1 TRBV29-1 TRBD1 few CSVGRTGGYEQFF TGCAGCGTTGGAAGGACAGGCGGGTATGAGCAGTTCTTC
TRBJ2-5 TRBV6-5 TRBD2 few CASSYLAGANQETQYF TGTGCCAGCAGTTATCTAGCGGGGGCCAACCAAGAGACCCAGTACTTC
TRBJ1-4 TRBV27 TRBD1 - CASSRGQDEKLFF TGTGCCAGCAGCCGCGGACAGGACGAAAAACTGTTTTTT
TRBJ2-7 TRBV20-1 - - CSARVGEGYEQYF TGCAGTGCCCGCGTGGGGGAAGGTTACGAGCAGTACTTC
TRBJ2-2 TRBV7-9 TRBD1 few CASSPIRDSLTGELFF TGTGCCAGCAGTCCTATCCGGGACAGCCTCACCGGGGAGCTGTTTTTT
TRBJ2-7 TRBV5-5 - once CASSFGITYEQYF TGTGCCAGCAGCTTCGGGATCACCTACGAGCAGTACTTC
TRBJ2-3 TRBV4-1 - few CASRLQRGLAGTQYF TGCGCCAGCAGACTCCAGAGGGGGTTGGCGGGTACGCAGTATTTT
TRBJ2-4 TRBV7-2 TRBD2 few CASSLALAGGSHIQYF TGTGCCAGCAGCTTAGCACTAGCGGGGGGATCGCACATTCAGTACTTC
TRBJ1-1 TRBV29-1 - - CSQMGQMNTEAFF TGCAGTCAAATGGGGCAAATGAACACTGAAGCTTTCTTT
TRBJ1-2 TRBV12-3/TRBV12-4 TRBD1 - CASSFTQGASGGYTF TGTGCCAGCAGTTTTACCCAGGGGGCCTCCGGTGGCTACACCTTC
TRBJ2-1 TRBV18 TRBD1 few CASSPQGANEQFF TGTGCCAGCTCACCGCAGGGGGCTAATGAGCAGTTCTTC
TRBJ1-3 TRBV5-1 - few CASSADFTSGNTIYF TGCGCCAGCAGCGCCGACTTTACCTCTGGAAACACCATATATTTT
TRBJ1-2 TRBV2 TRBD1 - CASSVGTGATGYTF TGTGCCAGCAGTGTTGGGACAGGGGCGACGGGCTACACCTTC
TRBJ1-3 TRBV12-3/TRBV12-4 TRBD1 many CASRPVQPYRGAGNTIYF TGTGCCAGCAGACCCGTGCAACCTTACAGGGGAGCTGGAAACACCATATATTTT
TRBJ2-2 TRBV28 - many CASSLSTGELFF TGTGCCAGCAGTCTCTCCACCGGGGAGCTGTTTTTT
TRBJ1-4 TRBV29-1 - few CSVAQIYNEKLFF TGCAGCGTTGCCCAGATATACAATGAAAAACTGTTTTTT
TRBJ1-3 TRBV4-3 - many CASSQVKGGGNTIYF TGCGCCAGCAGCCAAGTTAAGGGTGGAGGAAACACCATATATTTT
TRBJ2-7 TRBV9 - few CASSRDTTSYEQYF TGTGCCAGCAGCCGGGACACCACATCCTACGAGCAGTACTTC
TRBJ1-2 TRBV10-3 - many CAISEVGGDGYTF TGTGCCATCAGTGAAGTAGGAGGGGATGGCTACACCTTC
TRBJ1-2 TRBV12-3/TRBV12-4 - few CASRQSNYGYTF TGTGCCAGCCGTCAGTCTAACTATGGCTACACCTTC
TRBJ2-3 TRBV4-3 TRBD1 few CASSWGQGADTQYF TGCGCCAGCAGCTGGGGACAGGGGGCAGATACGCAGTATTTT